A single sample is the source of the 15 T cell receptor beta chains below, sequenced in a study of shared clonotypes between healthy human individuals. Sequencing was performed with immunoSEQ multiplex PCR; in TCRdb, only in-frame clones are kept and a portion is missing. Here the sample spans 2 million to 2.5 million clones, approximately 93% being singletons. Sequencing input: naive CD4+ T cells from PBMCs. Subset meaning: CD45RA+ positively selected. These receptors all come from a man aged 18 to 29 in good health. Some clones in this sample may be carry-over from other donors' samples.

The chain recombines TRBV5-8 with TRBJ2-3; D possibly corresponds to TRBD1 (6 bases). Germline CDR1 SGHTS, CDR2 YDEGEE. This CDR3 has 14 residues. V was cut by 3 bases and J by 2 bases, with 10 bases left in between. The CDR3 nucleotides are TGTGCCAGCAGCTACCGGACAGCCACAGATACGCAGTATTTT. Translated, it gives CASSYRTATDTQYF.

V is TRBV5-1 and J is TRBJ1-3; no clear D. The CDR3 is made up of 13 amino acids. In germline, CDR1 is SGHRS, CDR2 YFSETQ. In nucleotides, the CDR3 is TGCGATCAGGCTCAGAGCTCTGGAAACACCATATATTTT. It specifies CDQAQSSGNTIYF.

V and J are TRBV2 and TRBJ1-4, with no clear D. Germline-derived CDR1 and CDR2 are SNHLY and FYNNEI. V was shortened by 4 bases and J by 5 bases, with 14 bases between the two germline ends. The CDR3 runs to 15 residues. As DNA, the CDR3 is TGTGCCAGCAGTGGGACTGTAAGCAAGAATGAAAAACTGTTTTTT. Its translation is CASSGTVSKNEKLFF.

This clone has only a few counts. This chain uses TRBV29-1 with TRBJ1-4; D gene unclear. Germline CDR1 reads SQVTM; CDR2 reads ANQGSEA. The CDR3 has 9 amino acids. Trimming stripped 4 bases from V and 13 bases from J, with 7 bases between. CDR3 coding DNA: TGCAGCGTTGGGGTGGGACTGTTTTTT. Translated, it gives CSVGVGLFF.

The chain is built from TRBV21-1 and TRBJ1-5. TRBV21-1 is a pseudogene locus. This CDR3 has 15 amino acids. CDR3 amino acids: CASSKAGRGNQPQHF. DNA of the CDR3: TGTGCCAGCAGCAAGGCAGGGAGGGGGAATCAGCCCCAGCATTTT.

The J gene is TRBJ1-3, the V gene TRBV5-1; perhaps TRBD1 as D (5 bases). V lost 4 bases and J lost 0, with 14 bases in between. The CDR3 runs to 16 residues. From germline, CDR1 is SGHRS and CDR2 YFSETQ. CDR3 residues: CASSPSPGTSGNTIYF. For the CDR3, the DNA is TGCGCCAGCAGCCCCTCGCCGGGGACCTCTGGAAACACCATATATTTT. The variable domain in full, with the rest retrieved from reference TRBV5-1 and TRBJ1-3, is KAGVTQTPRYLIKTRGQQVTLSCSPISGHRSVSWYQQTPGQGLQFLFEYFSETQRNKGNFPGRFSGRQFSNSRSEMNVSTLELGDSALYLCASSPSPGTSGNTIYFGEGSWLTVV.

The CDR3 coding sequence is TGTGCCAGCACCACCGCGGATCCGCAGTATTTT. Translating it yields CASTTADPQYF. The V gene is TRBV7-9, the J gene TRBJ2-3; D is ambiguous. CDR3 length: 11 amino acids. V lost 7 bases to trimming and J lost 10 bases, with 12 bases between them. The V gene's germline CDR1 is SEHNR and CDR2 FQNEAQ (reference sequence). The whole variable domain, filled in from reference TRBV7-9 and TRBJ2-3, reads DTGVSQNPRHKITKRGQNVTFRCDPISEHNRLYWYRQTLGQGPEFLTYFQNEAQLEKSRLLSDRFSAERPKGSFSTLEIQRTEQGDSAMYLCASTTADPQYFGPGTRLTVL.

This CDR3 reads CASSYGFREVLDEQYF. The CDR3 DNA reads as TGTGCCAGCAGTTACGGGTTCAGGGAGGTTTTGGACGAGCAGTACTTC. This chain joins TRBV6-5 and TRBJ2-7; TRBD2 is a possible D gene (6 bases). The CDR3 length is 16 residues. Germline V gene sequence: CDR1 MNHEY, CDR2 SVGAGI. The V gene lost 2 bases and the J gene lost 5 bases, with 19 bases spanning the gap.

The J gene is TRBJ1-1, the V gene TRBV11-1; D not resolved. Between the trimmed V and J ends, which lost 0 bases and 1 base, there was a span of 9 bases. CDR1 is SGHAT, CDR2 FQDESV, per germline (reference sequence). The CDR3 is made up of 15 amino acids. The CDR3 DNA follows: TGTGCCAGCAGCTTAGCGCTCGGGGAGAACACTGAAGCTTTCTTT. Its protein is CASSLALGENTEAFF.

The rearrangement uses TRBV5-4 and TRBJ1-5; D call uncertain. Germline values: CDR1 SGHNT, CDR2 YYREEE (reference sequence). V lost 4 bases, J lost 9 bases, and 14 bases lay in between. The CDR3 has 13 residues. CDR3 amino acids: CASSKDVQAPQHF. The CDR3 region has the DNA TGTGCCAGCAGCAAGGACGTTCAAGCGCCCCAGCATTTT.

CDR3 sequence: CASSLDRREWEQYF. The CDR3 DNA reads as TGTGCCAGCAGCTTGGACAGGCGGGAGTGGGAGCAGTACTTC. V gene TRBV5-6 combines with J gene TRBJ2-7, with 7 bases that match TRBD2. The junction had 7 bases not matched to a gene; V was cut back by 0 bases and J by 7 bases. CDR3 length: 14 residues. Germline CDR1 reads SGHDT; CDR2 reads YYEEEE.

The V gene is TRBV19, the J gene TRBJ1-2, with TRBD1 as a possible D gene (5 bases). The CDR3 contains 14 residues. In germline, CDR1 is LNHDA, CDR2 SQIVND (reference sequence). V was pared by 7 bases and J by 2 bases, with 14 bases between. CDR3 sequence reads: CASNFYGGNYGYTF. CDR3 bases: TGTGCCAGTAACTTCTATGGGGGGAACTATGGCTACACCTTC.

This sequence joins TRBV27 and TRBJ1-4; 7 bases align to TRBD1. With V trimmed by 3 bases and J by 2 bases, 3 bases remained unmatched. The CDR3 contains 15 residues. From germline, CDR1 is MNHEY and CDR2 SMNVEV (reference sequence). Written as DNA, the CDR3 is TGTGCCAGCAGTTTCAGGGGGAACACTAATGAAAAACTGTTTTTT. This sequence encodes CASSFRGNTNEKLFF.

Only one count was recorded for this clone. The chain couples TRBV19 to TRBJ2-1, with a weak D call TRBD1 (6 bases). CDR3 length: 13 amino acids. Trimming removed 4 bases at V and 6 bases at J, with 10 bases between. Germline CDR1 and CDR2: LNHDA and SQIVND (reference sequence). The CDR3 DNA reads TGTGCCAGTAGTAATCGACAGGTCAATGAGCAGTTCTTC. Translating it yields CASSNRQVNEQFF.

The chain carries TRBV6-1 and TRBJ1-4; tentatively, D is TRBD1 (5 bases). The CDR3 contains 15 residues. Germline V lookup: CDR1 MNHNS, CDR2 SASEGT. V gave up 4 bases and J gave up 4 bases, with 13 bases separating them. For the CDR3, the DNA is TGTGCCAGCAGTGTTTCAGGGTCGGGTAATGAAAAACTGTTTTTT. As protein: CASSVSGSGNEKLFF.